What follows are 9 T cell receptor beta chains derived from one specimen sequenced in a study of PD-1 blockade in mismatch repair-deficient tumors. Sequencing used immunoSEQ multiplex PCR; TCRdb keeps in-frame clones, though not all of them. The sample has 30,000 to 40,000 clones; about 85% are singletons. This specimen consisted of peripheral blood, obtained 76 weeks after starting pembrolizumab. The receptors here all came from an adult with mismatch repair-deficient cancer.

The gene calls are TRBV4-1 and TRBJ2-1; 8 nucleotides match TRBD1. CDR1 and CDR2 from the germline V gene are MGHRA and YSYEKL. There are 15 residues in the CDR3. J gave up 7 bases and V 4 bases, and 9 bases lay outside the gene matches. The CDR3 DNA reads as TGCGCCAGCAGCCTCCAGGACAGGGTAGCTAATGAGCAGTTCTTC. Translated, it gives CASSLQDRVANEQFF.

This clone was seen only a few times. V gene TRBV30 combines with J gene TRBJ1-2, with a tentative D call TRBD1 (5 bases). The CDR3 consists of 13 residues. Germline V gives CDR1 GTSNPN, CDR2 SVGIG (reference sequence). Trimming took off 3 bases at V and 3 bases at J, with 11 bases between the two ends. This chain's CDR3 is CAWRDRNHYGYTF. CDR3 coding DNA: TGTGCCTGGAGAGACAGAAACCACTATGGCTACACCTTC.

The chain couples TRBV28 to TRBJ1-4, with D tentatively TRBD1 (6 bases). The V and J ends lost 4 bases and 5 bases respectively, with 14 bases between them. Germline V gives CDR1 MDHEN, CDR2 SYDVKM. The CDR3 is made up of 15 amino acids. CDR3 in DNA: TGTGCCAGCAGTTCCCCAGGACAGCTGAATGAAAAACTGTTTTTT. It encodes CASSSPGQLNEKLFF. The variable domain in full, with the rest retrieved from reference TRBV28 and TRBJ1-4, is DVKVTQSSRYLVKRTGEKVFLECVQDMDHENMFWYRQDPGLGLRLIYFSYDVKMKEKGDIPEGYSVSREKKERFSLILESASTNQTSMYLCASSSPGQLNEKLFFGSGTQLSVL.

J is TRBJ2-3 and V is TRBV27, with no clear D. Trimming cost V 3 bases and J 0 bases, with 7 bases left between them. Germline V CDR1 and CDR2: MNHEY, SMNVEV (reference sequence). The CDR3 has 14 residues. CDR3 sequence reads: CASSLSDSTDTQYF. The DNA of the CDR3 is TGTGCCAGCAGTTTGAGTGACAGCACAGATACGCAGTATTTT.

This clone was detected once. Since the CDR3 does not end with the conserved phenylalanine or tryptophan, this likely comes from a read error. No DNA is shown, since the ends of the CDR3 on it are uncertain; the CDR3 is the one TCRdb lists. The J gene is TRBJ2-7, the V gene TRBV6-1; no DNA check was done on the table's D call, TRBD1. Germline CDR1 MNHNS, CDR2 SASEGT. The CDR3 comprises 13 residues, both ends counted. CDR3 sequence reads: CASRRDAEGECSL.

This clone came up a few times. This chain connects TRBV7-2 to TRBJ1-5; D is unresolved. Between the trimmed V and J ends, which lost 5 bases and 5 bases, there was a span of 13 bases. Germline V gives CDR1 SGHTA, CDR2 FQGNSA. The CDR3 runs 14 residues. Here the CDR3 reads CASSLSDGDQPQHF. CDR3 in DNA: TGTGCCAGCAGCCTCTCGGACGGGGATCAGCCCCAGCATTTT.

The V call is TRBV10-1, the J call TRBJ2-5; 8 bases are a match to TRBD2. With V trimmed by 3 bases and J by 1 base, 1 base remained unmatched. CDR3 length equals 14 residues. The germline gives CDR1 WNHNN, CDR2 SYGVQD (reference sequence). CDR3 residues: CASSESGGQETQYF. The CDR3 DNA reads as TGCGCCAGCAGTGAAAGCGGGGGCCAAGAGACCCAGTACTTC.

The chain couples TRBV19 to TRBJ1-1, with 9 bases fitting TRBD1. Germline CDR1 is LNHDA and CDR2 is SQIVND (reference sequence). This CDR3 has 14 residues. V dropped 1 base and J dropped 10; count of bases not matched to a gene: 7. The CDR3 region has the DNA TGTGCCAGTAGTATAGCTCCGGGACAGGGTGTAGCTTTCTTT. Translated, it gives CASSIAPGQGVAFF.

This chain joins TRBV25-1 and TRBJ2-7; 7 bases map to TRBD2. This CDR3 contains 15 residues. The J segment lost 7 bases and the V segment lost 3 bases, leaving 12 bases of the junction unmatched. Germline V CDR1 and CDR2: MGHDK, SYGVNS. In DNA form, the CDR3 reads TGTGCCAGCAGTGACGGGCTAGCGGAGAAGGGGGAGCAGTACTTC. Translated, it gives CASSDGLAEKGEQYF.